This TCR beta chain was captured by sequencing in a study of blood T cell repertoires in COVID-19 (TCRdb year 2020). Context from the whole study: Collaborator samples came from the United States, Italy and Spain and covered acute and convalescent phases of COVID-19. The sample metadata nearly always contained a de-identified subject ID, COVID-19 status, age in years and sex. The material from the prospective study consisted of cDNA or gDNA derived from T cells, B-cell-depleted T cells, or PBMCs. Where available, HLA class I and class II types were taken from metadata supplied by the sample provider and were not determined by assay-based typing. The samples were drawn from two sources: the first 160 participants of the ongoing ImmuneRACE study, and 1,200 or so subjects contributed by 6 global collaborators. The repertoires were released in a freely available public database intended as a resource for research on the immune response to SARS-CoV-2. Subjects who had been exposed to COVID-19, were actively infected with it, or had recovered from it provided the deeply sampled blood TCRbeta repertoires that made up the dataset. Overall study outcomes, separate from this receptor: Clinical and demographic metadata were provided uncurated, with the amount varying by source and participant.

A note on this clone: Its antigen target is currently unknown. No quality values exist for individual bases; no much larger clone is one base distant.

Whole blood was collected in K2EDTA tubes by collaborating institutions according to the institutions' own protocols. For TCRbeta analysis, collaborators shipped samples as frozen whole blood, isolated PBMCs, or DNA extracted from either of those sample types. TCRbeta CDR3 regions were amplified from genomic DNA by means of the immunoSEQ Assay, a bias-controlled multiplex PCR. The source study handled its data this way. Within the assay, amplification of reference gene primers was used to estimate how many nucleated cells each sample contained. To quantify the absolute abundance of each unique TCRbeta CDR3 rearrangement, sequence reads were collapsed and filtered. For each sample, productive Simpson clonality was calculated as the square root of Simpson's diversity index across productive rearrangements. In its TCRdb copy, this immuneACCESS table keeps in-frame sequences only and misses some clones. Where compared with another copy, unresolved V genes explain less than half of these, and the others have no known cause. Clone size and the V and J calls come from that table; the DNA yielded D and trimming. This sample has about 140,000 clones in its table, and around 80% of those were observed once. Approximately 3.6% of the sample is in the top ten clones.

Including the terminal cysteine and phenylalanine, the CDR3 comprises 16 residues. The only DNA kept is the CDR3, 48 bases in frame from the first base. According to the germline V gene (reference sequence), CDR1 reads PRHDT and CDR2 reads FYEKMQ. Trimming removed 0 bases from V and 1 base from J, leaving 12 bases between the germline ends. The receptor was isolated from a man aged 60 to 69 with acute or convalescent COVID-19. The sequence is built from TRBV13 and TRBJ2-5; TRBD2 could be the D gene, as 6 bases match. Sequenced: peripheral blood. The DNA reads TGTGCCAGCAGCTTAGGAACTGGGGACTTCCAAGAGACCCAGTACTTC. This gives the protein CASSLGTGDFQETQYF.